This record concerns one T cell receptor beta chain sequence. The antigen remains unidentified. Generated by immunoSEQ multiplex PCR, the TCRdb table keeps only in-frame clones and is missing some. The table shows fewer than 3 million clones, with 92% occurring only once. The investigators split CD4+ cells into a CD45RA+ naive subset and a CD45RA-negative memory subset. This sample was included in a study of shared clonotypes between healthy human individuals. Study findings and constraints: Rarefaction revealed incomplete sorted-subset sequencing despite large depth.

Germline-derived CDR1 and CDR2 are SGDLS and YYNGEE. With 0 bases removed from V and 7 bases from J, the gap between germline ends came to 10 bases. The CDR3 is 13 residues long. The chain employs TRBV9 and TRBJ1-2; maybe TRBD1 (5 bases). Sequenced input: naive CD4+ T cells from PBMCs. The subset: CD45RA+ positively selected. The TCR sequence derives from a man aged 18-30 years in good health. Some clones in this sample may be carry-over from other donors' samples. CDR3 sequence: CASSVEQGSGYTF. For the CDR3, the DNA is TGTGCCAGCAGCGTAGAGCAGGGATCTGGCTACACCTTC.